Below are 4 T cell receptor beta chains sequenced from a single sample in a study of T cell repertoires in cytomegalovirus infection (dated by TCRdb to between 2017 and 2020). For these receptors, no antigen is known. Data came from an Illumina HiSeq 1500. TCRdb reran the public reads through fastp at Q25 and MiXCR, keeping productive beta chains. Rows matching on CDR3 protein sequence are summarized as one entry with the most common DNA and genes. The sample has some 940,000 distinct CDR3 sequences on record, less than 40% of them singletons. About 14% of the sample is taken by the ten largest. The sample's treatment or condition label, decoded: in vitro stimulation with specific CMV peptide epitopes to enrich CMV-specific T cells. The material was cultured CD8+ T cells from PBMCs, obtained from culture after CMV antigen stimulation. Receptors originate from a human donor in good health (CMV status not recorded). Some clones in this sample may be carry-over from other donors' samples.

This clonotype has more than one count but fewer than ten. This chain links TRBV29-1 with TRBJ2-1; 7 bases are shared with TRBD2. The ends lost 2 bases at V and 2 bases at J; junction bases unmatched: 9. CDR3 length: 16 amino acids. Germline V lookup: CDR1 SQVTM, CDR2 ANQGSEA. In DNA form, the CDR3 reads TGCAGCGTTGAACTAGCGGCCGTTTCAACCTACAATGAGCAGTTCTTC. Its translation is CSVELAAVSTYNEQFF.

This sequence joins TRBV7-9 and TRBJ1-1; D gene ambiguous. CDR3 length: 14 amino acids. CDR1 and CDR2 (germline): SEHNR, FQNEAQ (reference sequence). Trimming left V 1 base short and J 4 bases short, with 10 bases between. The CDR3 DNA sequence: TGTGCCAGCAGCTTAGTTGGAAAGTTCACTGAAGCTTTCTTT. Encoded protein: CASSLVGKFTEAFF.

V is TRBV15 and J is TRBJ1-4, with 8 nucleotides matching TRBD1. V trimming: 1 base; J trimming: 7 bases; junction bases outside the gene matches: 5. Per germline, CDR1 LNHNV and CDR2 YYDKDF (reference sequence). The CDR3 sequence is 15 residues long. The CDR3 DNA sequence: TGTGCCACCAGCAGAGCGGGGCAGGGGGCTGAAAAACTGTTTTTT. Its translation: CATSRAGQGAEKLFF.

This clonotype occurred many times. The rearrangement joins TRBV7-2 to TRBJ2-1; 12 nucleotides agree with TRBD2. Germline values: CDR1 SGHTA, CDR2 FQGNSA. The trim removed 3 bases at V and 2 bases at J, leaving 8 bases unmatched. The CDR3 spans 18 residues. The CDR3 coding sequence is TGTGCCAGCAGCTTCCTAGCGGGGGGGTCCCCCCCCTACAATGAGCAGTTCTTC. It yields the protein CASSFLAGGSPPYNEQFF.